One sample yielded the 8 T cell receptor beta chains listed below, sequenced in a study of blood T cell repertoires in COVID-19. Repertoires were generated with immunoSEQ multiplex PCR, while TCRdb's copy carries only in-frame clones and drops some. The data show fewer than 350,000 clones, with around nine tenths seen just once and 6% to 6.5% held by the top ten. What was sequenced was PBMCs or T cells enriched from blood (not recorded which). These receptors were collected from a woman aged 40 to 50 who had recovered from COVID-19.

Regarding this clone: Additional DNA sequences in this sample encode the identical CDR3. The CDR3 DNA reads TGTGCCAGTGGAACAGATTTCCGGACCCAGTACTTC. Translating it yields CASGTDFRTQYF. V gene TRBV3-1 (or the pseudogene TRBV3-2) combines with J gene TRBJ2-5; the D is unclear. Trimming took 9 bases from V and 7 from J, leaving 15 bases between them. Germline values: CDR1 LGHDT, CDR2 YNNKEL (reference sequence). CDR3 length: 12 amino acids.

The V and J genes are TRBV7-2 and TRBJ2-7; the D gene is possibly TRBD2 (5 bases). V lost 5 bases and J lost 7, with 21 bases in between. The germline V gene encodes CDR1 SGHTA and CDR2 FQGNSA. The CDR3 is made up of 15 amino acids. CDR3 in amino acids: CASSPTTLRTGEQYF. As DNA, the CDR3 is TGTGCCAGCAGCCCCACTACCCTCAGGACGGGAGAGCAGTACTTC.

Only a few counts were recorded for this clone. This chain joins TRBV5-1 and TRBJ2-1; 12 positions agree with TRBD1. This CDR3 spans 15 amino acids. Germline values: CDR1 SGHRS, CDR2 YFSETQ. V was pared by 3 bases and J by 10 bases, with 8 bases of the junction left unmatched. The CDR3 bases are TGCGCCAGCAGCTCGGGGACAGGGGGCCTGGGAGAGCAGTTCTTC. This codes for CASSSGTGGLGEQFF.

The chain combines TRBV29-1 with TRBJ2-2; 11 nucleotides line up with TRBD2. The CDR3 extends over 13 amino acids. J gave up 6 bases and V 3 bases, and 0 bases lay outside the gene matches. Looked up from germline, CDR1 is SQVTM and CDR2 is ANQGSEA. DNA for the CDR3: TGCAGCGTTGAGACTAGCGGGGCCGGGGAGCTGTTTTTT. It encodes CSVETSGAGELFF.

This chain links TRBV5-4 with TRBJ1-2; 7 bases fit TRBD1. V was clipped by 3 bases and J by 4 bases; unmatched bases: 3. Looked up from germline, CDR1 is SGHNT and CDR2 is YYREEE (reference sequence). CDR3 length: 13 amino acids. The CDR3 DNA reads TGTGCCAGCAGCTCGGACAGGCGCTATGGCTACACCTTC. Residues: CASSSDRRYGYTF.

This clone was seen only once. V usage is TRBV12-5 and J usage is TRBJ2-7; 9 positions match TRBD1. There are 15 residues in the CDR3. The ends lost 6 bases at V and 1 base at J; junction bases unmatched: 7. Germline values: CDR1 LGHNT, CDR2 FRNRAP. The CDR3 nucleotides are TGTGCTAGTGGAACTAAGGGACAGGGTTCCTACGAGCAGTACTTC. This gives the protein CASGTKGQGSYEQYF.

The J gene is TRBJ1-3, the V gene TRBV4-3; no reliable D call. Trimming pared 0 bases from V and 4 bases from J, leaving 7 bases between. The CDR3 length is 14 residues. Germline lookup yields CDR1 LGHNA and CDR2 YSLEER. CDR3 DNA sequence: TGCGCCAGCAGCCAAGATTACAGAGGAAACACCATATATTTT. This translates into CASSQDYRGNTIYF.

This clone was counted a few times. The chain carries TRBV14 and TRBJ2-7; TRBD2 matches at 8 bases. The CDR3 covers 15 residues. Germline CDR1 is SGHDN and CDR2 is FVKESK. With V trimmed by 5 bases and J by 3 bases, 9 bases remained unmatched. CDR3 bases: TGTGCCAGCAGCGCGACTCCGGGACTAGGCTACGAGCAGTACTTC. As protein: CASSATPGLGYEQYF. The full variable domain, rest sourced from reference TRBV14 and TRBJ2-7, is EAGVTQFPSHSVIEKGQTVTLRCDPISGHDNLYWYRRVMGKEIKFLLHFVKESKQDESGMPNNRFLAERTGGTYSTLKVQPAELEDSGVYFCASSATPGLGYEQYFGPGTRLTVT.